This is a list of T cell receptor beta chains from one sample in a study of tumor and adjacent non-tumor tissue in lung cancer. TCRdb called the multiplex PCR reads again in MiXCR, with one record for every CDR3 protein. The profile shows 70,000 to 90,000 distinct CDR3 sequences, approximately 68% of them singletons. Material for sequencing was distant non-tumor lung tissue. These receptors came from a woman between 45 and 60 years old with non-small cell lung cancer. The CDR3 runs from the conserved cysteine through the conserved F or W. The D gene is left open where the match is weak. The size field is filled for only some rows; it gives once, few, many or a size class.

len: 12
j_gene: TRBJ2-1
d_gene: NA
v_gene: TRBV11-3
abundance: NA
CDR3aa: CQQLRRGNEQFF
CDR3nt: TGCCAGCAGCTTAGGAGGGGAAATGAGCAGTTCTTC

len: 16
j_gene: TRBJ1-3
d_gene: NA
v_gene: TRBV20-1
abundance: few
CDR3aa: CSAILPGEGSGNTIYF
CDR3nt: TGCAGTGCTATCCTCCCCGGGGAAGGATCTGGAAACACCATATATTTT

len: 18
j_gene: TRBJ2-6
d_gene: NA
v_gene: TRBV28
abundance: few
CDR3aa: CASSSPVQKRSGANVLTF
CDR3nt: TGTGCCAGCAGTTCCCCGGTACAGAAACGCTCTGGGGCCAACGTCCTGACTTTC

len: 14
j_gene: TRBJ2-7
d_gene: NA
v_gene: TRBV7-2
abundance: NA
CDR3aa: CASSELTGAGEQYF
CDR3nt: TGTGCCAGCAGCGAACTTACAGGTGCTGGCGAGCAGTACTTC

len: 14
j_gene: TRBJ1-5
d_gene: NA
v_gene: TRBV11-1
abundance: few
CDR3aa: CASGLATGTDTQHF
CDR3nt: TGTGCCAGCGGCTTAGCTACAGGCACAGATACGCAGCATTTT

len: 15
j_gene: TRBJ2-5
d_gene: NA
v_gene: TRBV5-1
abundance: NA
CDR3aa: CASSLRPLGGETQYF
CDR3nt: TGCGCCAGCAGCCTCCGACCGCTCGGAGGGGAGACCCAGTACTTC

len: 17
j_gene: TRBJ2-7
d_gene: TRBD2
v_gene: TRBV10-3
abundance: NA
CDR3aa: CAIGEGYGTASSYELYF
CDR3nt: TGTGCCATCGGGGAGGGGTATGGGACCGCGAGCTCCTACGAGCTGTACTTC

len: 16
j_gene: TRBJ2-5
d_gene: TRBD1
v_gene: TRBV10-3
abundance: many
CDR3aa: CAISGTGNNLQETQYF
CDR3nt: TGTGCCATCAGTGGGACAGGCAATAACCTACAAGAGACCCAGTACTTC

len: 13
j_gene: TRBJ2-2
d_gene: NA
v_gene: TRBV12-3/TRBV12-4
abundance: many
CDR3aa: CASTGEHTGELFF
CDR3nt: TGTGCCAGCACGGGGGAACACACCGGGGAGCTGTTTTTT

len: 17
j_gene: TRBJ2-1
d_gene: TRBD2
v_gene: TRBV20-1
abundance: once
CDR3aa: CNARDRSGLAGGSEQFF
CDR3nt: TGCAATGCTAGAGACAGATCCGGACTAGCGGGAGGGTCTGAACAGTTCTTC

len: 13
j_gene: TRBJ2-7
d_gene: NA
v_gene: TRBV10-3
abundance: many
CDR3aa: CAISESAYYEQYF
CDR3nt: TGTGCCATCAGTGAGTCGGCCTACTACGAGCAGTACTTC

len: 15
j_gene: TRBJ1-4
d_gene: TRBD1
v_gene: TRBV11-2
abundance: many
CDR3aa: CASSLGRTGSEKLFF
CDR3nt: TGTGCCAGCAGCTTAGGGCGGACAGGGAGCGAAAAACTGTTTTTT

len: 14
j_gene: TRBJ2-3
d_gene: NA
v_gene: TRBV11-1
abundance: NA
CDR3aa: CVSSIDTWADTQYF
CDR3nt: TGTGTCAGCAGCATAGATACATGGGCTGATACGCAGTATTTT

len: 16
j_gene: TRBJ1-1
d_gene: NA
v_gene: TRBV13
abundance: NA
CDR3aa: CASIARQVWGNTEAFF
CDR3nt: TGTGCCAGCATCGCTAGGCAGGTTTGGGGCAACACTGAAGCTTTCTTT

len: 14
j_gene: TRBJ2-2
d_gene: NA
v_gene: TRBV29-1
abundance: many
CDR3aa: CSVGHGGGTGELFF
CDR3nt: TGCAGCGTTGGACATGGGGGCGGGACCGGGGAGCTGTTTTTT

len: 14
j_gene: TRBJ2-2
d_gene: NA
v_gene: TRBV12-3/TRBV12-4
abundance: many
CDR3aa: CASSQNRAGGELFF
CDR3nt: TGTGCCAGCAGCCAAAACAGGGCTGGCGGGGAGCTGTTTTTT

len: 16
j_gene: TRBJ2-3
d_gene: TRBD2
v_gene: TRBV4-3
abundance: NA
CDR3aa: CASSQVGSGSTDMQYF
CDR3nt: TGCGCCAGCAGCCAAGTTGGTAGCGGGAGCACAGATATGCAGTATTTT

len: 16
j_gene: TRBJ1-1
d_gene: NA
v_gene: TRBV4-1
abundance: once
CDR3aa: CASSPYLYRVGTEAFF
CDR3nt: TGCGCCAGCAGCCCATATCTTTACAGGGTCGGCACTGAAGCTTTCTTT